This record concerns one T cell receptor (beta chain) sequence. Its antigen remains unknown. TCRdb redid the calling of the RT-PCR reads with MiXCR, one entry per CDR3 protein. The profile shows hundreds of thousands of distinct CDR3 sequences, 18% of them singletons. The CDR3 is 11 residues long. Germline V CDR1 and CDR2: SGHRS, YFSETQ. Unmatched junction bases numbered 7, after V lost 6 bases and J lost 13 bases. The sample originates from a study of response to subunit inactivated influenza vaccine. General study results and limits: The authors offered the suggestion that each seasonal influenza vaccination recruits few new T cells.

The receptor was derived from a man aged 45 to 65 who received an inactivated influenza vaccine. The material was PBMCs from blood, obtained 4 to 6 days after vaccination. The rearrangement joins TRBV5-1 to TRBJ1-1, with 9 bases identical to TRBD1. The DNA for the CDR3 is TGCGCCAGCACCTCCGGGACAGGGCTTTTCTTT. It encodes CASTSGTGLFF.